This T cell receptor (beta chain) originates from a study of shared clonotypes between healthy human individuals. In replicate PCRs of sorted subsets, approximately 200 ng DNA, approximately 32,000 T cell genomes, was used. Here immunoSEQ multiplex PCR was the method, and the copy in TCRdb shows in-frame clones only, minus some. This sample has 90,000 to 150,000 clones; approximately 70% occur once, and the top ten carry roughly 24%. About this clone itself: What it recognizes is unknown.

Germline CDR1 and CDR2: MNHNS and SASEGT. The CDR3 sequence is 14 residues long. Trimming pared 4 bases from V and 2 bases from J, leaving 11 bases between. General observations from the study: It was observed that 4% to 6% of naive CD4 clonotypes were shared across several donors.

The receptor comes from a woman between 25 and 40 years old in good health. The specimen sequenced was memory CD8+ T cells sorted from blood. Subset of the sample: CD45RO+ cells pooled with CCR7-negative TemRA cells. The V call is TRBV6-1, the J call TRBJ1-1; maybe TRBD1 (5 bases). This CDR3 reads CASSAGPYNTEAFF. As DNA, the CDR3 is TGTGCCAGCAGTGCGGGACCCTACAACACTGAAGCTTTCTTT.